The 5 T cell receptor beta chains below come from one sample, sequenced in a study of shared clonotypes between healthy human individuals. Generated by immunoSEQ multiplex PCR, the TCRdb table keeps only in-frame clones and is missing some. The table shows more than 2 million clones, with about 95% occurring only once. Specimen: naive CD4+ T cells sorted from blood. Noted subset: CD45RA+ positively selected. The receptors here all came from a man aged 18 to 29 in good health.

The count of this clone is one. The chain joins TRBV6-5 to TRBJ1-5; possibly TRBD1 for D (6 bases). The CDR3 is 14 amino acids. Germline loops: CDR1 MNHEY, CDR2 SVGAGI. V was cut by 5 bases and J by 3 bases, with 11 bases left in between. The CDR3 DNA sequence: TGTGCCAGCAGTACGGGACAAACCAATCAGCCCCAGCATTTT. Its translation is CASSTGQTNQPQHF.

J is TRBJ1-1 and V is TRBV6-5, with TRBD1 matching over 7 bases. CDR1 MNHEY and CDR2 SVGAGI come from the germline V gene. The CDR3 contains 14 residues. V shed 6 bases and J 6 bases; nucleotides not matched to a gene: 10. For the CDR3, the DNA is TGTGCCAGCAGCACAGGGGCAGTGCTGGCTGAAGCTTTCTTT. This gives the protein CASSTGAVLAEAFF.

This chain connects TRBV5-1 to TRBJ1-2; a possible D gene is TRBD1 (5 bases). The CDR3 runs 15 residues. Trimming took off 0 bases at V and 1 base at J, with 10 bases between the two ends. The V gene's germline CDR1 is SGHRS and CDR2 YFSETQ. The CDR3 region is CASSLGGADNYGYTF. The CDR3 coding sequence is TGCGCCAGCAGCTTGGGTGGGGCTGATAACTATGGCTACACCTTC.

The chain uses TRBV29-1 and TRBJ1-4, with TRBD1 identical over 8 bases. CDR1 and CDR2 from the germline V gene are SQVTM and ANQGSEA. The ends lost 8 bases at V and 10 bases at J; junction bases unmatched: 12. The CDR3 has 13 residues. CDR3 residues: CSHGGTGEGKLFF. The DNA for the CDR3 is TGCAGCCACGGCGGGACAGGAGAAGGAAAACTGTTTTTT.

This chain connects TRBV30 to TRBJ2-7; 9 bases map to TRBD1. V lost 5 bases and J lost 7; bases outside the gene matches: 9. There are 13 residues in the CDR3. Germline-derived CDR1 and CDR2 are GTSNPN and SVGIG (reference sequence). This CDR3 reads CAWGTGKAGEQYF. Here the CDR3 DNA reads TGTGCCTGGGGGACAGGGAAAGCGGGTGAGCAGTACTTC.